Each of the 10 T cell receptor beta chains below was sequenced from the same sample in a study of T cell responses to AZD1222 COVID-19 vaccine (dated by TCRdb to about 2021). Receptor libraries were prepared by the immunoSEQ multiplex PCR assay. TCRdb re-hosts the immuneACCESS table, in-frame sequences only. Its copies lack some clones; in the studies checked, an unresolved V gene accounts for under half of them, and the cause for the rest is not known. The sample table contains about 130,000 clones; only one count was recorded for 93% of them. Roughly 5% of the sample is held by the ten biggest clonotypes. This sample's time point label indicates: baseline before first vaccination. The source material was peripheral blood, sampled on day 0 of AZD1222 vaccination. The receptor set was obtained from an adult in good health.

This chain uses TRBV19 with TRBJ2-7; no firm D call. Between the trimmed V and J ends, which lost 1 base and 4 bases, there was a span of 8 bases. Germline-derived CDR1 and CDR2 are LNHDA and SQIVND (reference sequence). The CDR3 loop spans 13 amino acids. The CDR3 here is CASSIVGGYEQYF. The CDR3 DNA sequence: TGTGCCAGTAGTATAGTCGGCGGTTACGAGCAGTACTTC. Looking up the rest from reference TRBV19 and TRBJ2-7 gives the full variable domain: DGGITQSPKYLFRKEGQNVTLSCEQNLNHDAMYWYRQDPGQGLRLIYYSQIVNDFQKGDIAEGYSVSREKKESFPLTVTSAQKNPTAFYLCASSIVGGYEQYFGPGTRLTVT.

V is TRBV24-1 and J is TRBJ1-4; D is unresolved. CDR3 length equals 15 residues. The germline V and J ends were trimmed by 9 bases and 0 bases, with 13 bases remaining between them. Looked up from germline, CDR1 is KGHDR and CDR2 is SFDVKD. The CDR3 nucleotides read TGTGCCACCTCGGCAGGATCTGCAACTAATGAAAAACTGTTTTTT. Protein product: CATSAGSATNEKLFF.

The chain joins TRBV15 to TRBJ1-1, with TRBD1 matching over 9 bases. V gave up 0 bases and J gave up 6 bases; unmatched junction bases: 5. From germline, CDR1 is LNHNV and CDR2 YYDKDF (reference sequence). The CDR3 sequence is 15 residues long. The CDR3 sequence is CATSREGTGRAEAFF. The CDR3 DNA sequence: TGTGCCACCAGCAGAGAGGGGACAGGGCGGGCTGAAGCTTTCTTT.

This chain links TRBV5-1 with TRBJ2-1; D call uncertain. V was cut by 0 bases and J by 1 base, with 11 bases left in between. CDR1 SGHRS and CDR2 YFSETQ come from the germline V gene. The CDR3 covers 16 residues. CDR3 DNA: TGCGCCAGCAGCTTGGTGGCGGAGCCTTCCTACAATGAGCAGTTCTTC. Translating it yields CASSLVAEPSYNEQFF. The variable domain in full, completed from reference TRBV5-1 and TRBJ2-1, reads KAGVTQTPRYLIKTRGQQVTLSCSPISGHRSVSWYQQTPGQGLQFLFEYFSETQRNKGNFPGRFSGRQFSNSRSEMNVSTLELGDSALYLCASSLVAEPSYNEQFFGPGTRLTVL.

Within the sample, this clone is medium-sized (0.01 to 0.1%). This CDR3 reads CASSYPYDEQYF. Written as DNA, the CDR3 is TGTGCCAGCAGCTACCCCTACGACGAGCAGTACTTC. This rearrangement joins TRBV13 to TRBJ2-7; no clear D gene. The germline V and J ends were trimmed by 4 bases and 5 bases, with 9 bases remaining between them. This CDR3 has 12 amino acids. Germline V lookup: CDR1 PRHDT, CDR2 FYEKMQ (reference sequence). Full variable domain (remainder filled in from reference TRBV13 and TRBJ2-7): AAGVIQSPRHLIKEKRETATLKCYPIPRHDTVYWYQQGPGQDPQFLISFYEKMQSDKGSIPDRFSAQQFSDYHSELNMSSLELGDSALYFCASSYPYDEQYFGPGTRLTVT.

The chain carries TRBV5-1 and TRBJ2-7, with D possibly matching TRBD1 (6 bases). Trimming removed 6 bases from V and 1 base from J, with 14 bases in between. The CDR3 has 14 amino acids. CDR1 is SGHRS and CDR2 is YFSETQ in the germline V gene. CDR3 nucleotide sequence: TGCGCCAGCACCAGGGGAGAAGGTTCCTACGAGCAGTACTTC. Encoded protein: CASTRGEGSYEQYF.

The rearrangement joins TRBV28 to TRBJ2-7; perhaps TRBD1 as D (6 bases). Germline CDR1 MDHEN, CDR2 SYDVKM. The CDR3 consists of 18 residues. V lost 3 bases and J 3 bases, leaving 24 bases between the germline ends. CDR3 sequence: CASSLLLFVGHRFYEQYF. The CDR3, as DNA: TGTGCCAGCAGTTTGTTATTGTTTGTGGGACACCGTTTCTACGAGCAGTACTTC.

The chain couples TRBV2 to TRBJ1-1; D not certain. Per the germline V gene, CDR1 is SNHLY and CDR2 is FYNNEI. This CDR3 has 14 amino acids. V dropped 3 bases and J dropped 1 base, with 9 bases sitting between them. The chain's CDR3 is CASSDVSPNTEAFF. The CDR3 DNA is TGTGCCAGCAGTGATGTTAGCCCGAACACTGAAGCTTTCTTT.

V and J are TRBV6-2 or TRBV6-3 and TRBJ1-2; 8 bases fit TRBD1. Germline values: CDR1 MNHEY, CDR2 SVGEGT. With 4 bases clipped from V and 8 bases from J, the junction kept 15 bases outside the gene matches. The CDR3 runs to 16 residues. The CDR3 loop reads CASSSTWTGTGGGYTF. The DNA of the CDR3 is TGTGCCAGCAGTTCAACTTGGACAGGGACCGGGGGAGGCTACACCTTC.

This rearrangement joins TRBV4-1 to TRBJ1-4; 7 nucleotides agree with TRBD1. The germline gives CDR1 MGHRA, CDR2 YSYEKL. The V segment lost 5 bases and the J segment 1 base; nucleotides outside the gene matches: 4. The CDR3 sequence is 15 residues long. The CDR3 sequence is CASSIRQGTNEKLFF. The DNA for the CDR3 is TGCGCCAGCAGCATCCGACAGGGAACTAATGAAAAACTGTTTTTT.